These 15 T cell receptor beta chains came from one sample sequenced in a study of cytomegalovirus exposure and HLA in healthy donors. In the PCR, 60 Vbeta and 13 Jbeta primers were used. Data came from immunoSEQ multiplex PCR; TCRdb stores just in-frame clones and leaves some out. The table lists about 110,000 clones, under 85% of them singletons, with approximately 4.2% in the top ten. Sequenced material: PBMCs. These TCRs come from a male donor in good health and CMV-seronegative.

The rearrangement joins TRBV28 to TRBJ1-2; 8 nucleotides line up with TRBD1. The CDR3 length is 14 residues. Per germline, CDR1 MDHEN and CDR2 SYDVKM. V lost 5 bases, J lost 5 bases, and 7 bases stayed unmatched. CDR3 sequence (DNA): TGTGCCAGCAGTCCCACGGACAGGGCTTATGGCTACACCTTC. Its protein product is CASSPTDRAYGYTF.

This clone was picked up a small number of times. The rearrangement joins TRBV7-6 to TRBJ1-1; no clear D gene. V was shortened by 5 bases and J by 4 bases, with 8 bases between the two germline ends. Germline V gene data show CDR1 as SGHVS and CDR2 as FNYEAQ. The CDR3 loop spans 12 amino acids. CDR3 loop: CASSPRSTEAFF. In DNA, the CDR3 is TGTGCCAGCAGCCCCCGCAGCACTGAAGCTTTCTTT.

The chain carries TRBV7-2 and TRBJ2-7; D perhaps matches TRBD2 (6 bases). The CDR3 extends over 14 amino acids. The germline V gene encodes CDR1 SGHTA and CDR2 FQGNSA. V dropped 6 bases and J dropped 3 bases, with 15 bases sitting between them. CDR3 region: CASRFGSTFYEQYF. The CDR3 DNA reads TGTGCCAGCAGATTCGGGAGTACATTCTACGAGCAGTACTTC.

The chain links TRBV5-4 to TRBJ2-1, with D unclear. The CDR3 runs 12 residues. Trimming took off 7 bases at V and 6 bases at J, with 11 bases between the two ends. Germline V lookup: CDR1 SGHNT, CDR2 YYREEE (reference sequence). CDR3 amino acids: CASGDPSNEQFF. The CDR3 region has the DNA TGTGCCAGCGGAGATCCGTCCAATGAGCAGTTCTTC.

V usage is TRBV5-1 and J usage is TRBJ2-3, with 8 bases lining up with TRBD1. From germline, CDR1 is SGHRS and CDR2 YFSETQ. This CDR3 is 15 amino acids long. The J segment lost 3 bases and the V segment lost 3 bases, leaving 6 bases of the junction unmatched. The DNA of the CDR3 is TGCGCCAGCAGCTCTCGATGGACAGGGACAGATACGCAGTATTTT. This translates into CASSSRWTGTDTQYF.

The chain joins TRBV5-1 to TRBJ2-7; 9 positions match TRBD2. Per the germline V gene, CDR1 is SGHRS and CDR2 is YFSETQ. With V trimmed by 1 base and J by 5 bases, 7 bases remained unmatched. The CDR3 consists of 15 residues. CDR3 protein: CASSLRAGGTNEQYF. The CDR3 DNA sequence: TGCGCCAGCAGCTTGAGAGCGGGAGGTACGAACGAGCAGTACTTC.

J is TRBJ2-5 and V is TRBV6-6; no reliable D call. The CDR3 extends over 15 amino acids. Trimming removed 6 bases from V and 2 bases from J, with 16 bases in between. The germline gives CDR1 MNHNY, CDR2 SVGAGI (reference sequence). The CDR3 DNA follows: TGTGCCAGCAGACCTACCTCGCGGCCACAAGAGACCCAGTACTTC. Translation: CASRPTSRPQETQYF.

The chain carries TRBV5-1 and TRBJ2-7, with TRBD2 matching 13 bases. CDR3 length: 16 residues. Per germline, CDR1 SGHRS and CDR2 YFSETQ. V was pared by 0 bases and J by 4 bases, with 4 bases of the junction left unmatched. CDR3 sequence reads: CASSLAGTSGIYEQYF. As DNA, the CDR3 is TGCGCCAGCAGCTTGGCCGGGACTAGCGGGATTTACGAGCAGTACTTC.

This chain joins TRBV27 and TRBJ2-7, with TRBD1 matching 8 bases. There are 14 residues in the CDR3. V dropped 4 bases and J dropped 4; count of bases not matched to a gene: 6. The V gene's germline CDR1 is MNHEY and CDR2 SMNVEV (reference sequence). CDR3 in amino acids: CASSSGDRRYEQYF. The CDR3 region has the DNA TGTGCCAGCAGTTCCGGGGACAGGAGGTACGAGCAGTACTTC.

This clone was picked up one time. The rearrangement links TRBV6-6 to TRBJ1-5; 7 positions agree with TRBD1. The CDR3 length is 15 residues. Germline CDR1 and CDR2: MNHNY and SVGAGI (reference sequence). J gave up 2 bases and V 2 bases, and 3 bases lay outside the gene matches. The CDR3 DNA reads as TGTGCCAGCAGTTACAGGCAGGGGGGCAATCAGCCCCAGCATTTT. The encoded protein is CASSYRQGGNQPQHF.

V and J are TRBV28 and TRBJ2-1; the D gene is possibly TRBD2 (5 bases). Germline lookup yields CDR1 MDHEN and CDR2 SYDVKM. V lost 6 bases, J lost 4 bases, and 16 bases lay in between. The CDR3 runs to 15 residues. The CDR3: CASRTFGESYNEQFF. The CDR3 region has the DNA TGTGCCAGCAGAACTTTCGGGGAGTCTTACAATGAGCAGTTCTTC. The entire variable domain, with the rest obtained from reference TRBV28 and TRBJ2-1, is as follows: DVKVTQSSRYLVKRTGEKVFLECVQDMDHENMFWYRQDPGLGLRLIYFSYDVKMKEKGDIPEGYSVSREKKERFSLILESASTNQTSMYLCASRTFGESYNEQFFGPGTRLTVL.

The chain recombines TRBV29-1 with TRBJ1-3, with 7 positions matching TRBD1. CDR1 SQVTM and CDR2 ANQGSEA come from the germline V gene. Unmatched junction bases numbered 6, after V lost 7 bases and J lost 3 bases. This CDR3 spans 13 amino acids. CDR3 sequence reads: CSAGAGGGNTIYF. The CDR3 DNA reads as TGCAGCGCTGGGGCAGGGGGTGGAAACACCATATATTTT.

V gene TRBV5-4 combines with J gene TRBJ2-3, with TRBD1 matching over 12 bases. V lost 6 bases to trimming and J lost 6 bases; unmatched junction nucleotides: 8. The CDR3 runs 15 residues. Germline CDR1 and CDR2: SGHNT and YYREEE (reference sequence). CDR3 DNA: TGTGCCAGCACCCTGGGGACAGGGGGCGCGGATACGCAGTATTTT. Translating it yields CASTLGTGGADTQYF.

The chain employs TRBV4-1 and TRBJ2-1; TRBD2 aligns across 8 bases. V was clipped by 3 bases and J by 6 bases; unmatched bases: 4. Per germline, CDR1 MGHRA and CDR2 YSYEKL. The CDR3 sequence is 14 residues long. CDR3 sequence (DNA): TGCGCCAGCAGCCAGCGGACTAGCAGCAATGAGCAGTTCTTC. It translates to CASSQRTSSNEQFF.

The chain links TRBV7-9 to TRBJ2-7; 7 bases agree with TRBD1. This CDR3 spans 10 amino acids. V gave up 10 bases and J gave up 9 bases; unmatched junction bases: 6. Germline CDR1 and CDR2: SEHNR and FQNEAQ (reference sequence). The CDR3 here is CAIQGPGQYF. The CDR3 coding sequence is TGTGCCATACAGGGGCCCGGGCAGTACTTC.